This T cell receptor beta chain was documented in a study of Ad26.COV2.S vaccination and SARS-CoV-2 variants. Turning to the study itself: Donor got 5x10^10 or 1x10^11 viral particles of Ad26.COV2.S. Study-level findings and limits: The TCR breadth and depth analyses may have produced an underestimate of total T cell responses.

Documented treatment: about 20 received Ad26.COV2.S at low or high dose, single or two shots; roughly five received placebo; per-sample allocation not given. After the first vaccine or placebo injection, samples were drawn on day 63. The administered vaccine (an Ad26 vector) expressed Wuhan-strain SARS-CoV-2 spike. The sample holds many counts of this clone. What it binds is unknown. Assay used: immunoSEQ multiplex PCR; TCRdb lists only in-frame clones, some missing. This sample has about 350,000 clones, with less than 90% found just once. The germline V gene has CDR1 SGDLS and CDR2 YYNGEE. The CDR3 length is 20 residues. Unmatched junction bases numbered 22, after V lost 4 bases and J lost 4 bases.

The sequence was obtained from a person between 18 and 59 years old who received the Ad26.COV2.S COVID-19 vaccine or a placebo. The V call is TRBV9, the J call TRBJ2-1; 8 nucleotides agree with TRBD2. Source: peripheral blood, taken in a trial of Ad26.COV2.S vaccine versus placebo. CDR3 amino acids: CASSPSPAASGPMEYNEQFF. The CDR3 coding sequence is TGTGCCAGCAGCCCTTCCCCCGCGGCTAGCGGGCCAATGGAGTACAATGAGCAGTTCTTC.